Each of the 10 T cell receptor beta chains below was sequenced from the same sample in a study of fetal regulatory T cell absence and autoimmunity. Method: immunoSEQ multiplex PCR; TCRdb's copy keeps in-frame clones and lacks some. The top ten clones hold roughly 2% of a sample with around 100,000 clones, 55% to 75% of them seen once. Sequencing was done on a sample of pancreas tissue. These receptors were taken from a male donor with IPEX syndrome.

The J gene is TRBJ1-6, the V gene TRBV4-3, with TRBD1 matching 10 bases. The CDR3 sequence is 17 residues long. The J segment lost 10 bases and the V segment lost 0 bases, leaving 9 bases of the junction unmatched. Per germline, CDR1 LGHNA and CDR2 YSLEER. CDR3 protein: CASSQDLTGGDRSPLHF. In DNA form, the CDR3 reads TGCGCCAGCAGCCAAGATCTGACAGGGGGCGATAGATCACCCCTCCACTTT.

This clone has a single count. This chain's CDR3 is CASSPALNTGELFF. The CDR3 DNA follows: TGTGCCAGCTCACCAGCCTTGAACACCGGGGAGCTGTTTTTT. This sequence joins TRBV18 and TRBJ2-2; D remains unclear. The ends were cut back, 2 bases at V and 1 base at J, with 5 bases in the middle. Germline V gives CDR1 KGHSH, CDR2 LQKENI. This CDR3 spans 14 amino acids.

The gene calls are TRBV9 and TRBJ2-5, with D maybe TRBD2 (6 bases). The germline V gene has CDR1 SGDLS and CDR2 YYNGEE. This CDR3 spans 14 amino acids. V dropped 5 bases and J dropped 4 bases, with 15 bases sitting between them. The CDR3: CASSRDFGGETQYF. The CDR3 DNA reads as TGTGCCAGCAGTCGGGACTTTGGGGGAGAGACCCAGTACTTC.

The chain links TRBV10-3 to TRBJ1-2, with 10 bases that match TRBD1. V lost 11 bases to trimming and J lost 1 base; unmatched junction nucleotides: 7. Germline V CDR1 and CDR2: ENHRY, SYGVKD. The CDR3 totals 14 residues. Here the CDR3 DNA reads TGTGCCTCCCGGACAGGGGGACGTAACTATGGCTACACCTTC. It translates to CASRTGGRNYGYTF.

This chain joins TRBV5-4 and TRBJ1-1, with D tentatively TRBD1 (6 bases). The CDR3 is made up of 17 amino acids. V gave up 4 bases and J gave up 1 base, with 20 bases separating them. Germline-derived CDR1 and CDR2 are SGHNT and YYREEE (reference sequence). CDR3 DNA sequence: TGTGCCAGCAGCCCCACGCGGAGGGGGGTGTCGAACACTGAAGCTTTCTTT. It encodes CASSPTRRGVSNTEAFF.

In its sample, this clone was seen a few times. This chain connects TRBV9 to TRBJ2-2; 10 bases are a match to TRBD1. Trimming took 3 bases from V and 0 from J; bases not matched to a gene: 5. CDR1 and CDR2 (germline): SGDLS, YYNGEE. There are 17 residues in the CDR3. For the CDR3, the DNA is TGTGCCAGCAGCGGAATGACAGGGGGCTCGAACACCGGGGAGCTGTTTTTT. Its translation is CASSGMTGGSNTGELFF. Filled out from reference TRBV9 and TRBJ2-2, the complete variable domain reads DSGVTQTPKHLITATGQRVTLRCSPRSGDLSVYWYQQSLDQGLQFLIQYYNGEERAKGNILERFSAQQFPDLHSELNLSSLELGDSALYFCASSGMTGGSNTGELFFGEGSRLTVL.

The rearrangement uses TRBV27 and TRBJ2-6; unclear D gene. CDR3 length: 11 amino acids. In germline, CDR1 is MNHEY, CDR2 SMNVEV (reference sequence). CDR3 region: CASSGANVLTF. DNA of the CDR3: TGTGCAAGCTCTGGGGCCAACGTCCTGACTTTC. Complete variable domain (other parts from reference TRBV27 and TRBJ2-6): EAQVTQNPRYLITVTGKKLTVTCSQNMNHEYMSWYRQDPGLGLRQIYYSMNVEVTDKGDVPEGYKVSRKEKRNFPLILESPSPNQTSLYFCASSGANVLTFGAGSRLTVL.

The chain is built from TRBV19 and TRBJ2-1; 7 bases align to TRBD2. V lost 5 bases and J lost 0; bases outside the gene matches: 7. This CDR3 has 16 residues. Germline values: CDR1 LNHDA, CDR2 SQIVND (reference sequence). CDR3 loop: CASSPRGVSSYNEQFF. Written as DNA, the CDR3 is TGTGCCAGTAGTCCCCGGGGGGTCAGCTCCTACAATGAGCAGTTCTTC.

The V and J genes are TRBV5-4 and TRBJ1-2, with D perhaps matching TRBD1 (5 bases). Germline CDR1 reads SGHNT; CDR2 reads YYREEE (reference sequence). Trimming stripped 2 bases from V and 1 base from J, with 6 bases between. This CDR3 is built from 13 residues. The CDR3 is CASSFDSNYGYTF. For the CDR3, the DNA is TGTGCCAGCAGCTTTGACAGTAACTATGGCTACACCTTC.

The CDR3, as DNA: TGTGCCAGCAGCCAAGAGGGACTACCCGCATCCTACGAGCAGTACTTC. Its protein is CASSQEGLPASYEQYF. The chain couples TRBV4-2 to TRBJ2-7; TRBD2 matches 7 bases. The V gene end was trimmed by 0 bases and the J gene end by 1 base; junction bases not matched to a gene: 6. Looked up from germline, CDR1 is LGHNA and CDR2 is YNFKEQ. This CDR3 has 16 amino acids.